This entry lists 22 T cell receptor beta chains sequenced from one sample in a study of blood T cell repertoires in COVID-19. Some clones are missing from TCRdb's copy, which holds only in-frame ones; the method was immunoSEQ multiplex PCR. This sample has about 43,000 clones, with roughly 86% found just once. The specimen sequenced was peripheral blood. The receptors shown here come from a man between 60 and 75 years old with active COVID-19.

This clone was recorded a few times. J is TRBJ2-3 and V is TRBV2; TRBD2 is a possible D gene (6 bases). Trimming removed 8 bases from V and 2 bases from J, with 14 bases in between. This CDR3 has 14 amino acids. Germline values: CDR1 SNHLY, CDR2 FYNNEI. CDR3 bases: TGTGCCAGCGGGGGGTCTACTTTCACAGATACGCAGTATTTT. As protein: CASGGSTFTDTQYF.

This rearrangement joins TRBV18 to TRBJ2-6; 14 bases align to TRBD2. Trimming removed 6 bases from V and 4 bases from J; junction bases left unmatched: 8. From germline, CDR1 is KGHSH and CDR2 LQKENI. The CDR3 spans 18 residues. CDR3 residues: CASSARLAGGGGANVLTF. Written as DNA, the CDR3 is TGTGCCAGCTCCGCCCGACTAGCGGGAGGGGGAGGGGCCAACGTCCTGACTTTC.

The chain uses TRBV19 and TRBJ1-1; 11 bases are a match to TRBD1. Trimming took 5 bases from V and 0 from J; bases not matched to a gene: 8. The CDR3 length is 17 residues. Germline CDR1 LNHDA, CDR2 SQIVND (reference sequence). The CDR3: CASSRIRDRGMNTEAFF. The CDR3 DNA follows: TGTGCCAGTAGTCGCATCCGGGACAGGGGGATGAACACTGAAGCTTTCTTT. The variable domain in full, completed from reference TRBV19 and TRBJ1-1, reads DGGITQSPKYLFRKEGQNVTLSCEQNLNHDAMYWYRQDPGQGLRLIYYSQIVNDFQKGDIAEGYSVSREKKESFPLTVTSAQKNPTAFYLCASSRIRDRGMNTEAFFGQGTRLTVV.

CDR3 residues: CASSPQGTNTEAFF. CDR3 DNA: TGTGCCAGCAGCCCACAGGGTACTAACACTGAAGCTTTCTTT. The chain recombines TRBV7-2 with TRBJ1-1; weak D call: TRBD1 (6 bases). V was clipped by 5 bases and J by 2 bases, with 12 bases between them. Germline CDR1 and CDR2: SGHTA and FQGNSA. The CDR3 totals 14 residues.

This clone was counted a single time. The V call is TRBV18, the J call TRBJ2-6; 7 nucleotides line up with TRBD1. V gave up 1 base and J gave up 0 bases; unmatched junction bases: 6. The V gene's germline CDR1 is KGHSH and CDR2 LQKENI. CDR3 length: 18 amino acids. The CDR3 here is CASSPLPGGVSGANVLTF. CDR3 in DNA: TGTGCCAGCTCACCACTTCCAGGGGGAGTCTCTGGGGCCAACGTCCTGACTTTC.

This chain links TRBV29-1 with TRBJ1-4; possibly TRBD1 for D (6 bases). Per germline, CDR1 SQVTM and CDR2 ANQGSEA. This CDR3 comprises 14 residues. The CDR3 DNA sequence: TGCAACTTTATGGGGGCGGACGATAATGAAAAACTGTTTTTT. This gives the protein CNFMGADDNEKLFF.

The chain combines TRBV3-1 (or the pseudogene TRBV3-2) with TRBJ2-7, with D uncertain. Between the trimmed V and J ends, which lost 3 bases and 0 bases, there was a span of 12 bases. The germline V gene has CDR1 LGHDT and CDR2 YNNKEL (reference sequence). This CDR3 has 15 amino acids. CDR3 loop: CASSQAWASSYEQYF. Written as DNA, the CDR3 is TGTGCCAGCAGCCAGGCATGGGCCAGCTCCTACGAGCAGTACTTC.

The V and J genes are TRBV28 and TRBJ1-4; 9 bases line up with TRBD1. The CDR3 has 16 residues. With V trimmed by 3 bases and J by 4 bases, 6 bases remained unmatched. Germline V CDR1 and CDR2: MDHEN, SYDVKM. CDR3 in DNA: TGTGCCAGCAGTTTGGAACAGGGGGCGCGTAATGAAAAACTGTTTTTT. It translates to CASSLEQGARNEKLFF.

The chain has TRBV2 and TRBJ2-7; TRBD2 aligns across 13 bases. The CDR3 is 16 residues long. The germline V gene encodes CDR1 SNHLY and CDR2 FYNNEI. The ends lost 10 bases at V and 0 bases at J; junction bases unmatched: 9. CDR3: CATRGLAGVSSYEQYF. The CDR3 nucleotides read TGTGCCACTCGCGGACTAGCGGGAGTGTCCTCCTACGAGCAGTACTTC.

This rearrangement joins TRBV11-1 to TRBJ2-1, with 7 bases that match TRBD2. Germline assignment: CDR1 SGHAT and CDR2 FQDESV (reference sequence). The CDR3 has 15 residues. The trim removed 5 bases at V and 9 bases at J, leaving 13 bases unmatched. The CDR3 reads CASSLERGGGAEQFF. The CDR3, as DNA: TGTGCCAGCAGCCTCGAGCGGGGTGGGGGTGCTGAGCAGTTCTTC.

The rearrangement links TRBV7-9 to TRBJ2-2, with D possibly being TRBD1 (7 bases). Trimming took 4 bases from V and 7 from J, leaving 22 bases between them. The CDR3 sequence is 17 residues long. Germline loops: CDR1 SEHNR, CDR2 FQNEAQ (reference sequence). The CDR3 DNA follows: TGTGCCAGCAGCTCTTCTTTTGGAGGGGGCGAGCGCGGGGAGCTGTTTTTT. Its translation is CASSSSFGGGERGELFF.

CDR3 in DNA: TGTGCCAGCAGTTTCGGTATCCAGCCCCAGCATTTT. It codes for CASSFGIQPQHF. The rearrangement joins TRBV28 to TRBJ1-5; D is undetermined. This CDR3 comprises 12 residues. The V end lost 3 bases, the J end lost 7 bases, and 7 bases lay between the germline ends. Germline V CDR1 and CDR2: MDHEN, SYDVKM.

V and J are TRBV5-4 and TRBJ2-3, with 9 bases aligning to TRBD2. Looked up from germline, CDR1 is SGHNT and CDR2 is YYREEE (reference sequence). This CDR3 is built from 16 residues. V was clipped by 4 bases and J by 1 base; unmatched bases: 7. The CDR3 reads CASSPPQRGGTDTQYF. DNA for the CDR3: TGTGCCAGCAGCCCGCCCCAGCGGGGGGGCACAGATACGCAGTATTTT.

CDR3 nucleotide sequence: TGCGCCAGCAGCCTCGCAGGGACTAGCAGCTACAATGAGCAGTTCTTC. Protein product: CASSLAGTSSYNEQFF. The chain carries TRBV4-1 and TRBJ2-1; 9 bases match TRBD2. V was clipped by 4 bases and J by 3 bases; unmatched bases: 7. The CDR3 runs to 16 residues. Germline-derived CDR1 and CDR2 are MGHRA and YSYEKL.

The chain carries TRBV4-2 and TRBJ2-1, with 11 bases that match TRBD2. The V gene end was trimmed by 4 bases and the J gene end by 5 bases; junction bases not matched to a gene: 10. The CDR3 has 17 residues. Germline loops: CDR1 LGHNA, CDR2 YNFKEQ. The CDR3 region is CASSPNRLAGKDNEQFF. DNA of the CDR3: TGTGCCAGCAGCCCAAATAGACTAGCGGGGAAAGACAATGAGCAGTTCTTC.

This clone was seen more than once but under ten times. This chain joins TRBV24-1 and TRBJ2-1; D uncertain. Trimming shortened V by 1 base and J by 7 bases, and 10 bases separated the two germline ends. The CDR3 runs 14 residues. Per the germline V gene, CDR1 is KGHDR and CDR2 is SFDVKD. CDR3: CATSDFPRVNEQFF. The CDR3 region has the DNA TGTGCCACCAGTGATTTCCCTAGAGTAAATGAGCAGTTCTTC.

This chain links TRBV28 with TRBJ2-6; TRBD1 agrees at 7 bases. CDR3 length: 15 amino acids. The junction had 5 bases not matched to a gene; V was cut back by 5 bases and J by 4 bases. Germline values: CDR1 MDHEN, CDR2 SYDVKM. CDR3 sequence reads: CASSGRGPGANVLTF. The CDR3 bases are TGTGCCAGCAGTGGAAGGGGGCCCGGGGCCAACGTCCTGACTTTC.

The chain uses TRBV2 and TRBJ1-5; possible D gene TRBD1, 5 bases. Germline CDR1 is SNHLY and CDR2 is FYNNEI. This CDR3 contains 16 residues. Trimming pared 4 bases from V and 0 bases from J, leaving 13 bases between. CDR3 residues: CASSVGGGGSNQPQHF. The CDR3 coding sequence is TGTGCCAGCAGTGTTGGTGGGGGGGGTAGCAATCAGCCCCAGCATTTT.

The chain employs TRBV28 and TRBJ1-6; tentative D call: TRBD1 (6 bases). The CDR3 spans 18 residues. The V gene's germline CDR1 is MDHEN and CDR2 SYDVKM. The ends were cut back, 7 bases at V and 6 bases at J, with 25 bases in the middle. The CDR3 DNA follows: TGTGCCAGCACCTCGTCGAGCGGTCAGGGGATCTCTAATTCACCCCTCCACTTT. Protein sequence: CASTSSSGQGISNSPLHF. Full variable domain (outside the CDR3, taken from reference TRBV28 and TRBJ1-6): DVKVTQSSRYLVKRTGEKVFLECVQDMDHENMFWYRQDPGLGLRLIYFSYDVKMKEKGDIPEGYSVSREKKERFSLILESASTNQTSMYLCASTSSSGQGISNSPLHFGNGTRLTVT.

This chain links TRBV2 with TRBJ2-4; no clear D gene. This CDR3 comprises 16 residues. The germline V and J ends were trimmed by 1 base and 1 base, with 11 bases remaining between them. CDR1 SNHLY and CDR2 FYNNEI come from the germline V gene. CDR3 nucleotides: TGTGCCAGCAGTGAAGACAGCCGTCTGGCCAAAAACATTCAGTACTTC. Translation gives CASSEDSRLAKNIQYF.

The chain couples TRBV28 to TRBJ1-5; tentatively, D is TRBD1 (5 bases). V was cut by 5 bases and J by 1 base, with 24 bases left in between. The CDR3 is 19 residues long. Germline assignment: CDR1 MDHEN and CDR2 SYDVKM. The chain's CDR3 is CASSPRGGFLISSNQPQHF. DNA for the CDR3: TGTGCCAGCAGTCCCCGGGGGGGTTTTTTAATCTCGAGCAATCAGCCCCAGCATTTT.

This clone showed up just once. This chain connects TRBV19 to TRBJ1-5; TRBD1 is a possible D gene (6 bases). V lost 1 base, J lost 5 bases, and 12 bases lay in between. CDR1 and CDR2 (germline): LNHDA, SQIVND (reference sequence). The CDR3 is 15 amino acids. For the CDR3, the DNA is TGTGCCAGTAGTATAGTTGGCAGGGGACATCAGCCCCAGCATTTT. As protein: CASSIVGRGHQPQHF.